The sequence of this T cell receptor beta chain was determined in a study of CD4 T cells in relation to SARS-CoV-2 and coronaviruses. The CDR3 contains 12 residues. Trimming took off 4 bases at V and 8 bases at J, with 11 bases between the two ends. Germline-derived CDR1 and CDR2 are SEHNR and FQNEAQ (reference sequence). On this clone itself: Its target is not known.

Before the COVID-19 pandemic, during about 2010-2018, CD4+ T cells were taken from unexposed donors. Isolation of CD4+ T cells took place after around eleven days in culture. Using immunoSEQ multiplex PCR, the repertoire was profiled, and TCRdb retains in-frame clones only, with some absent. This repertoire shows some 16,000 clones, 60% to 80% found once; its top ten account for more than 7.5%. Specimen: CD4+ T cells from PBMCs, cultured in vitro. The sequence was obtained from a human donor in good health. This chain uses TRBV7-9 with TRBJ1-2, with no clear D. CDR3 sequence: CASSSDLSGYTF. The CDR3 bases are TGTGCCAGCAGCTCTGATCTTTCAGGCTACACCTTC.